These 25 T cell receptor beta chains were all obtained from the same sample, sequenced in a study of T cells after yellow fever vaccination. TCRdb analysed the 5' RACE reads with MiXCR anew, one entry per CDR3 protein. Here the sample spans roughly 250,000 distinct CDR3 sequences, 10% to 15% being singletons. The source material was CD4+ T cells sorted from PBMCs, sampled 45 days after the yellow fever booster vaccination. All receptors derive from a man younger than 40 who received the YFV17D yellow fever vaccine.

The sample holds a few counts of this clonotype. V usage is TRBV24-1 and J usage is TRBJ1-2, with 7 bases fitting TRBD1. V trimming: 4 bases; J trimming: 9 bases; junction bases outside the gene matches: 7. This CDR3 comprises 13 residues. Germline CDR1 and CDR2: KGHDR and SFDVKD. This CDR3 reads CATSEQTGTRYTF. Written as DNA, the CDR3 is TGTGCCACCAGTGAACAGACAGGGACGCGCTACACCTTC.

CDR3 sequence (DNA): TGTGCCAGCAGCTTTAGGACTAGATCCGAGCAGTACTTC. It encodes CASSFRTRSEQYF. The V gene is TRBV11-2, the J gene TRBJ2-7, with 7 positions matching TRBD2. The V gene's germline CDR1 is SGHAT and CDR2 FQNNGV. The V segment lost 3 bases and the J segment 6 bases; nucleotides outside the gene matches: 5. The CDR3 sequence is 13 residues long.

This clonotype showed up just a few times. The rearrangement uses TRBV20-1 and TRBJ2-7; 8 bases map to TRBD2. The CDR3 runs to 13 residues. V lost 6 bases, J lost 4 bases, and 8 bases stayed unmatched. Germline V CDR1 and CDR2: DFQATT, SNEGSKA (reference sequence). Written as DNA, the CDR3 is TGCAGTGCGGGGGCGGGAGGAAGGTACGAGCAGTACTTC. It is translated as CSAGAGGRYEQYF.

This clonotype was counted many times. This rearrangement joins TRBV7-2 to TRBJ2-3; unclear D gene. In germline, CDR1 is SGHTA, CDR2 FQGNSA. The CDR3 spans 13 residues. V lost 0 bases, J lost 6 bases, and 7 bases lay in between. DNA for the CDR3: TGTGCCAGCAGCTTAGCCTTCGGGGATACGCAGTATTTT. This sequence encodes CASSLAFGDTQYF.

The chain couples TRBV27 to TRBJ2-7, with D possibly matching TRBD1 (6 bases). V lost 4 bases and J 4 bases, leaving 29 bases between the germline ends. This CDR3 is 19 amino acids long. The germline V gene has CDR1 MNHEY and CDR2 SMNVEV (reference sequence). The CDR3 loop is CASSSRHPNYRDTPYEQYF. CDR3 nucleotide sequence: TGTGCCAGCAGTTCGAGACATCCCAACTACAGGGATACCCCATACGAGCAGTACTTC.

In DNA form, the CDR3 reads TGTGCCAGCAGCTTATCAAGTTCCAGTGGGCAGTTCTTC. This codes for CASSLSSSSGQFF. This rearrangement joins TRBV7-2 to TRBJ2-1; no definite D call. CDR1 is SGHTA and CDR2 is FQGNSA in the germline V gene. This CDR3 has 13 residues. Trimming took 2 bases from V and 12 from J, leaving 14 bases between them.

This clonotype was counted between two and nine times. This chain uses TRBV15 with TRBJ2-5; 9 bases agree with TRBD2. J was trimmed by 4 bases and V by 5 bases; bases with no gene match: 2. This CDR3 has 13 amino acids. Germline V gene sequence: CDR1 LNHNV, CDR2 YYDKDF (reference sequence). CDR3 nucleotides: TGTGCCACCAGCCGTAGCGGGAGAGAGACCCAGTACTTC. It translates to CATSRSGRETQYF.

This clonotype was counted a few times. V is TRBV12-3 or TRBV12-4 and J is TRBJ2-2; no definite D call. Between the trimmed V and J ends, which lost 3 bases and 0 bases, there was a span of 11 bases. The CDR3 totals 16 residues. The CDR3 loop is CASSFRQKANTGELFF. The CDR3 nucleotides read TGTGCCAGCAGTTTCCGTCAGAAGGCGAACACCGGGGAGCTGTTTTTT.

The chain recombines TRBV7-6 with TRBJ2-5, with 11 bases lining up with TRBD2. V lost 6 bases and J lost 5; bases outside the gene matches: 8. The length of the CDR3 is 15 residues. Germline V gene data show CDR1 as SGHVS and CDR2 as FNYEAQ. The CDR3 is CASRKYSSGGETQYF. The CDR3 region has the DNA TGTGCCAGCAGAAAGTATTCTAGCGGGGGGGAGACCCAGTACTTC.

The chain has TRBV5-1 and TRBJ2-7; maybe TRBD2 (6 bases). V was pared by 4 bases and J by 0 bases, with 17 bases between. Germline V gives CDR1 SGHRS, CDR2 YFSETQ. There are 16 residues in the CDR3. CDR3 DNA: TGCGCCAGCAGCCGAGGAGGGACTGCGAGCTCCTACGAGCAGTACTTC. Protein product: CASSRGGTASSYEQYF.

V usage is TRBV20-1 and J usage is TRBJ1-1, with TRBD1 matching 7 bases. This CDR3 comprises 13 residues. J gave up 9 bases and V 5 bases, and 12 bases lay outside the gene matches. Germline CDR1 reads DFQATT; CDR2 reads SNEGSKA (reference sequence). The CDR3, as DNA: TGCAGTGCTTTCGGACAGGCGGCTTCGAAAGCTTTCTTT. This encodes CSAFGQAASKAFF.

This CDR3 is CASRRTSGRYGEQFF. DNA of the CDR3: TGCGCCAGCAGGAGGACTAGCGGGAGATACGGTGAGCAGTTCTTC. The V call is TRBV5-1, the J call TRBJ2-1, with 13 nucleotides matching TRBD2. CDR1 and CDR2 (germline): SGHRS, YFSETQ. The CDR3 loop spans 15 amino acids. The V segment lost 5 bases and the J segment 9 bases; nucleotides outside the gene matches: 8.

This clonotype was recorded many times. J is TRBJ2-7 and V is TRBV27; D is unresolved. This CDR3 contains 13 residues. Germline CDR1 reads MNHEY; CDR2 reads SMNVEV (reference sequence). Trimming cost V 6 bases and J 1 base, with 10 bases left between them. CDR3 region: CASSPDPSYEQYF. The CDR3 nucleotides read TGTGCCAGCAGCCCTGACCCTTCCTACGAGCAGTACTTC.

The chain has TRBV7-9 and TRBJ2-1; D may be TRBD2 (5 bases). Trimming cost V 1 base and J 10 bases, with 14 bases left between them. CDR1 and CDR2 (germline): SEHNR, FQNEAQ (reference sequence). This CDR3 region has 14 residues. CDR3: CASSLVGAAAEQFF. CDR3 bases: TGTGCCAGCAGCTTAGTCGGCGCAGCGGCAGAGCAGTTCTTC.

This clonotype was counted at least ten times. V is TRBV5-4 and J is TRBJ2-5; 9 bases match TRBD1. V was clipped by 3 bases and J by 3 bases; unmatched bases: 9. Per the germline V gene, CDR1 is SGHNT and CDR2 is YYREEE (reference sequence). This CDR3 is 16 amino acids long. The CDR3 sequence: CASSYEGQGTEETQYF. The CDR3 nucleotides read TGTGCCAGCAGCTACGAAGGACAGGGGACGGAAGAGACCCAGTACTTC. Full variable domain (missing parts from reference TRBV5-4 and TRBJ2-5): ETGVTQSPTHLIKTRGQQVTLRCSSQSGHNTVSWYQQALGQGPQFIFQYYREEENGRGNFPPRFSGLQFPNYSSELNVNALELDDSALYLCASSYEGQGTEETQYFGPGTRLLVL.

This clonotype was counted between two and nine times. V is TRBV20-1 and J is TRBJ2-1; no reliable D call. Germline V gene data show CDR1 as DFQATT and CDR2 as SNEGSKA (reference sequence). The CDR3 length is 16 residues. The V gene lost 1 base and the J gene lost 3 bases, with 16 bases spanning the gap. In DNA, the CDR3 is TGCAGTGCTAGAGTCTTGACTGGTATGGACTACAATGAGCAGTTCTTC. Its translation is CSARVLTGMDYNEQFF.

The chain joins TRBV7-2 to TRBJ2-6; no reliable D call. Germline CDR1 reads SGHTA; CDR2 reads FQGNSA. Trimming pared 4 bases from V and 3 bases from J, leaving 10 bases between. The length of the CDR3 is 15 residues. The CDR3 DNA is TGTGCCAGCAGCTCACAAGTTAGTGGGGCCAACGTCCTGACTTTC. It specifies CASSSQVSGANVLTF.

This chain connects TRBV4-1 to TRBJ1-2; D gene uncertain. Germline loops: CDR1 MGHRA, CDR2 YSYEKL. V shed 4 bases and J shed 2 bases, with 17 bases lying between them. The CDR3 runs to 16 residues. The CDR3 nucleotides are TGCGCCAGCAGCCGAGATACGACCCGCGGAAACTATGGCTACACCTTC. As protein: CASSRDTTRGNYGYTF.

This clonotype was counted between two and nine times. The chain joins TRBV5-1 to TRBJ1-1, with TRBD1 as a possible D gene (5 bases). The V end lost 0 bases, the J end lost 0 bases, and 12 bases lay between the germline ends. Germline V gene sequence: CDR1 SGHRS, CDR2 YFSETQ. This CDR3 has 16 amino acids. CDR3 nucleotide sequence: TGCGCCAGCAGCTTGGCAGACAGAACTATGAACACTGAAGCTTTCTTT. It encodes CASSLADRTMNTEAFF.

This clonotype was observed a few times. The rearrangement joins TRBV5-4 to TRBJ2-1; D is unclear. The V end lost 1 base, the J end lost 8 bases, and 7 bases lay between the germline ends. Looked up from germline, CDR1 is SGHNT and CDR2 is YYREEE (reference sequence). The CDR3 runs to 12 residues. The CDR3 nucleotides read TGTGCCAGCAGCTTGTGGGCCCATGAGCAGTTCTTC. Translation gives CASSLWAHEQFF.

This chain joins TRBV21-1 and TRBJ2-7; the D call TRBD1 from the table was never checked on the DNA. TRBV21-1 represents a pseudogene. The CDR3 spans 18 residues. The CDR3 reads CASSKAHKTGNTVNCPYF. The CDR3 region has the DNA TGTGCCAGCAGCAAGGCGCACAAGACGGGAAACACGGTTAACTGTCCGTACTTC.

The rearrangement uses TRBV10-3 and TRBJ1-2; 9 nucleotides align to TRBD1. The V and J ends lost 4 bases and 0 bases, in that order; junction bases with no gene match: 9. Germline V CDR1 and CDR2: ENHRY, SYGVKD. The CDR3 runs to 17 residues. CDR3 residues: CAISGAGTGKTNYGYTF. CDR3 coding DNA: TGTGCCATCAGTGGTGCCGGGACAGGGAAAACTAACTATGGCTACACCTTC.

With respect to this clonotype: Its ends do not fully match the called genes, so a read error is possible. This chain's CDR3 is CVSSQFQDQSNNEQFF. CDR3 nucleotide sequence: TGCGTCAGCAGCCAATTTCAGGACCAATCCAACAATGAGCAGTTCTTC. The rearrangement uses TRBV4-3 and TRBJ2-1; D call uncertain. Per the germline V gene, CDR1 is LGHNA and CDR2 is YSLEER. The CDR3 covers 16 residues.

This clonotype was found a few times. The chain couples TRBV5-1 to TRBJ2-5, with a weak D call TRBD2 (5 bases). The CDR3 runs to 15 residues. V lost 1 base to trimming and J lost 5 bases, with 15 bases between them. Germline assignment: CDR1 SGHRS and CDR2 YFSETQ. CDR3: CASSLNPQSGETQYF. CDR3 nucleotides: TGCGCCAGCAGCTTGAATCCTCAATCGGGGGAGACCCAGTACTTC.

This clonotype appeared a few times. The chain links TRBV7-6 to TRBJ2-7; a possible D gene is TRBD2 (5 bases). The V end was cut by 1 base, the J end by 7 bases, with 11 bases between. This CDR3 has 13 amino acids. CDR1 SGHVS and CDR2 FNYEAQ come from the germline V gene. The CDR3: CASSLELVGEQYF. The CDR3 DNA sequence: TGTGCCAGCAGCTTAGAACTAGTCGGGGAGCAGTACTTC. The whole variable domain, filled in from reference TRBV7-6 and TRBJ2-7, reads GAGVSQSPRYKVTKRGQDVALRCDPISGHVSLYWYRQALGQGPEFLTYFNYEAQQDKSGLPNDRFSAERPEGSISTLTIQRTEQRDSAMYRCASSLELVGEQYFGPGTRLTVT.